Listed below are T cell receptor beta chains from one sample, sequenced in a study of technical replicates of blood from a few donors. TCRdb keeps only in-frame clones here, not all; method: immunoSEQ multiplex PCR. Found here are more than 75,000 clones, roughly 95% of them singletons; the top ten hold 0.37%. Input material: T cells isolated from PBMCs. These receptors were taken from a human donor in good health. Each CDR3 is given with its conserved first and last residue. The order of the fields is V gene, D gene, J gene, CDR3 protein. A D gene is named only where the DNA matches it firmly.

v_call: TRBV28; d_call: TRBD2; j_call: TRBJ2-7; cdr3_aa: CQTGGGPYEQYF
v_call: TRBV11-2; d_call: TRBD1; j_call: TRBJ1-3; cdr3_aa: CASSPDRERNTIYF
v_call: TRBV6-1; d_call: NA; j_call: TRBJ2-7; cdr3_aa: CASREGGALEQYF
v_call: TRBV27; d_call: TRBD1; j_call: TRBJ1-5; cdr3_aa: CASRPTGEGNQPQHF
v_call: TRBV11-3; d_call: NA; j_call: TRBJ2-1; cdr3_aa: CASSLDGGQYDEQFF
v_call: TRBV7-3; d_call: NA; j_call: TRBJ2-3; cdr3_aa: CASRSVGGGNSAQYF
v_call: TRBV6-5; d_call: NA; j_call: TRBJ2-3; cdr3_aa: CASSRDSYGTDTQYF
v_call: TRBV5-1; d_call: TRBD2; j_call: TRBJ2-7; cdr3_aa: CASSPLAGAYEQYF
v_call: TRBV2; d_call: NA; j_call: TRBJ2-2; cdr3_aa: CASGQTGELFF
v_call: TRBV28; d_call: TRBD2; j_call: TRBJ2-7; cdr3_aa: CASSSTGGLVTTYEQYF
v_call: TRBV6-1; d_call: NA; j_call: TRBJ1-1; cdr3_aa: CASHGGRPLNTEAFF
v_call: TRBV7-9; d_call: NA; j_call: TRBJ2-1; cdr3_aa: CASSDWTVYNEQFF
v_call: TRBV6-5; d_call: NA; j_call: TRBJ1-1; cdr3_aa: CASSYSIGTEAFF
v_call: TRBV7-9; d_call: NA; j_call: TRBJ1-4; cdr3_aa: CASTHEGWDEKLFF
v_call: TRBV6-1; d_call: NA; j_call: TRBJ1-2; cdr3_aa: CASSEQGRGNYGYTF
v_call: TRBV4-3; d_call: NA; j_call: TRBJ2-1; cdr3_aa: CASSQTTFLYNEQFF
v_call: TRBV6-5; d_call: NA; j_call: TRBJ2-7; cdr3_aa: CASRRSDSYEQYF
v_call: TRBV11-2; d_call: NA; j_call: TRBJ2-3; cdr3_aa: CASRIRGGDTQYF
v_call: TRBV7-2; d_call: TRBD2; j_call: TRBJ2-5; cdr3_aa: CASSYIYVPSGPQQTQYF
v_call: TRBV6-5; d_call: TRBD1; j_call: TRBJ2-7; cdr3_aa: CASSYEQGTYEQYF
v_call: TRBV5-1; d_call: NA; j_call: TRBJ1-1; cdr3_aa: CASSLRKGDTEAFF
v_call: TRBV5-1; d_call: NA; j_call: TRBJ2-1; cdr3_aa: CASSSHETYYNEQFF
v_call: TRBV19; d_call: NA; j_call: TRBJ2-3; cdr3_aa: CASGGGKVTDTQYF
v_call: TRBV6-6; d_call: NA; j_call: TRBJ1-1; cdr3_aa: CASSYSTDTEAFF
v_call: TRBV28; d_call: TRBD2; j_call: TRBJ2-7; cdr3_aa: CASSPRTSGRQNEQYF
v_call: TRBV2; d_call: NA; j_call: TRBJ2-7; cdr3_aa: CASSEAGGAYGF
v_call: TRBV7-8; d_call: TRBD1; j_call: TRBJ2-7; cdr3_aa: CASSLVAGGREQYF
v_call: TRBV11-3; d_call: NA; j_call: TRBJ1-1; cdr3_aa: CASRKTLQNTEAFF
v_call: TRBV9; d_call: NA; j_call: TRBJ2-7; cdr3_aa: CASSVAATSSTYEQYF
v_call: TRBV2; d_call: TRBD1; j_call: TRBJ2-7; cdr3_aa: CASSWTRGIYEQYF
v_call: TRBV14; d_call: NA; j_call: TRBJ1-5; cdr3_aa: CASSQGVTTPQHF
v_call: TRBV6-4; d_call: TRBD1; j_call: TRBJ1-4; cdr3_aa: CASSGIIAGTGCEKLFF
v_call: TRBV9; d_call: TRBD2; j_call: TRBJ2-3; cdr3_aa: CASSPRLAGGTDTQYF
v_call: TRBV19; d_call: TRBD2; j_call: TRBJ2-2; cdr3_aa: CASRGASGRWNTGELFF
v_call: TRBV27; d_call: NA; j_call: TRBJ1-5; cdr3_aa: CASSFSGNQPQHF
v_call: TRBV6-5; d_call: NA; j_call: TRBJ1-1; cdr3_aa: CASSYPSGLGTEAFF
v_call: TRBV6-6; d_call: NA; j_call: TRBJ1-5; cdr3_aa: CASRIREDQPQHF
v_call: TRBV28; d_call: NA; j_call: TRBJ2-7; cdr3_aa: CASSSLYEQYF
v_call: TRBV4-1; d_call: TRBD1; j_call: TRBJ1-1; cdr3_aa: CASSLTGGFMNTEAFF
v_call: TRBV6-5; d_call: NA; j_call: TRBJ1-1; cdr3_aa: CASRGSGQNTEAFF